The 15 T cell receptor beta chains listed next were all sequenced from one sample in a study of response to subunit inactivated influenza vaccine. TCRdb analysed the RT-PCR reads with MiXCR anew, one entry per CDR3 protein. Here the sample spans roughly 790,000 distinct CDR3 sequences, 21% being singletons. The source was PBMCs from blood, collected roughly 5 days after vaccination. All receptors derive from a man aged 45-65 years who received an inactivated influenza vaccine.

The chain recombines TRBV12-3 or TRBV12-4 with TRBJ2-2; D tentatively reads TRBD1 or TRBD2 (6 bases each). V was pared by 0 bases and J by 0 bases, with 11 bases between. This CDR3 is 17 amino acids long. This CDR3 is CASSLAPGATNTGELFF. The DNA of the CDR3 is TGTGCCAGCAGTTTAGCTCCGGGGGCCACGAACACCGGGGAGCTGTTTTTT.

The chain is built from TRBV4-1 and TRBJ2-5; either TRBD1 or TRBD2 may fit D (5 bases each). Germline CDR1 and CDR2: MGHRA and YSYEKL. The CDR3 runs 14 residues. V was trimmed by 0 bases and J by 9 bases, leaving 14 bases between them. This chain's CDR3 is CASSQDTGRAAQYF. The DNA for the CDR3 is TGCGCCAGCAGCCAAGATACGGGGCGGGCGGCCCAGTACTTC.

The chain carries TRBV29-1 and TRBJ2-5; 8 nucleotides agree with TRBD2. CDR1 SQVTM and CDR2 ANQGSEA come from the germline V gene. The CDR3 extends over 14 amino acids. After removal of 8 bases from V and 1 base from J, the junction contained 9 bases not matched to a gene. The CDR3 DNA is TGCAGCACGTTAGCGGGGACGTTCCAAGAGACCCAGTACTTC. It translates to CSTLAGTFQETQYF.

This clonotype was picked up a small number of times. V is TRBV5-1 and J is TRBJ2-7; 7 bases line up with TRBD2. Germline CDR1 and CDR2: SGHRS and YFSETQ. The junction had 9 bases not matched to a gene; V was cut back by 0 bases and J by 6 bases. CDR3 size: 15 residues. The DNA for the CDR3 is TGCGCCAGCAGCTTGGGGGTCGTGACTAGCAGCGAGCAGTACTTC. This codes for CASSLGVVTSSEQYF.

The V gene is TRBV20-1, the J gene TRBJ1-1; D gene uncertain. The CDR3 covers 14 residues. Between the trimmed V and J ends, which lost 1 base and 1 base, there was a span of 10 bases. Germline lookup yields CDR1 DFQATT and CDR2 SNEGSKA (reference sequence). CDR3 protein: CSARVGGQNTEAFF. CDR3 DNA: TGCAGTGCTAGAGTGGGTGGGCAGAACACTGAAGCTTTCTTT.

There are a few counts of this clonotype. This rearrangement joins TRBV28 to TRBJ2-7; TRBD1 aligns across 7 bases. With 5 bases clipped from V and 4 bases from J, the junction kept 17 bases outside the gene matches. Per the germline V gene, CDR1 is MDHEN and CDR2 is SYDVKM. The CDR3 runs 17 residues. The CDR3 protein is CASSPLRGDRVAYEQYF. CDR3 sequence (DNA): TGTGCCAGCAGTCCCCTGAGGGGTGACAGGGTGGCTTACGAGCAGTACTTC.

Here the CDR3 reads CASSPGQWGLGPYSGANVLTF. DNA for the CDR3: TGTGCCAGCAGTCCGGGACAGTGGGGCTTGGGGCCTTACTCTGGGGCCAACGTCCTGACTTTC. This chain links TRBV6-2 or TRBV6-3 with TRBJ2-6; 7 nucleotides line up with TRBD1. The germline V gene encodes CDR1 MNHEY and CDR2 SVGEGT. With 5 bases clipped from V and 0 bases from J, the junction kept 19 bases outside the gene matches. The CDR3 loop spans 21 amino acids.

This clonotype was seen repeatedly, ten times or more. DNA of the CDR3: TGTGCCACCAGTGATTACGGGGTCGCGGGAGATACGCAGTATTTT. Translated, it gives CATSDYGVAGDTQYF. The gene calls are TRBV24-1 and TRBJ2-3; weak D call: TRBD2 (5 bases). Trimming shortened V by 2 bases and J by 5 bases, and 13 bases separated the two germline ends. Germline loops: CDR1 KGHDR, CDR2 SFDVKD. This CDR3 comprises 15 residues.

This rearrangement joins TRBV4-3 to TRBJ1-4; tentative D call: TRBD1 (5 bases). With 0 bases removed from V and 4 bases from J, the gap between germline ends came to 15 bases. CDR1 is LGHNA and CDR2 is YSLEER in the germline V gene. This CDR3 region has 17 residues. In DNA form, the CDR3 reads TGCGCCAGCAGCCAAGATCAAATGACAGCTCTTAATGAAAAACTGTTTTTT. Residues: CASSQDQMTALNEKLFF.

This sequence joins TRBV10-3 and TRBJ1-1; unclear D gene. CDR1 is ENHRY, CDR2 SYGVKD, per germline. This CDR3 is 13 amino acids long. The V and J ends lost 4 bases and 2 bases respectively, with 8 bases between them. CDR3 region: CAISGPGNTEAFF. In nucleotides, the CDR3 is TGTGCCATCAGTGGACCGGGAAACACTGAAGCTTTCTTT.

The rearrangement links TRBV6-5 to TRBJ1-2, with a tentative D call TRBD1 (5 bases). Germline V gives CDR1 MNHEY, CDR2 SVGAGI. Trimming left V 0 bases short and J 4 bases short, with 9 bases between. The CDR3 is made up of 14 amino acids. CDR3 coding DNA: TGTGCCAGCAGTTACTCGGCGGGGCCCTATGGCTACACCTTC. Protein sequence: CASSYSAGPYGYTF.

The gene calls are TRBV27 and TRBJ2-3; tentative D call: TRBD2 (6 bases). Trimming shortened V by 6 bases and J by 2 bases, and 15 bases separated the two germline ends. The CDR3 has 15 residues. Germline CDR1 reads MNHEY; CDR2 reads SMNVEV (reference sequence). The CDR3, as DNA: TGTGCCAGCAGCCCGGGGGTAGCGGCCACAGATACGCAGTATTTT. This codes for CASSPGVAATDTQYF.

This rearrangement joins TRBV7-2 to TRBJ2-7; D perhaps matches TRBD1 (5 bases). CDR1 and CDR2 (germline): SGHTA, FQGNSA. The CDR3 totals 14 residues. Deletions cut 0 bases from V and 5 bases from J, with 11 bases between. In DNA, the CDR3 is TGTGCCAGCAGCTTAGCGAGTGGGGCGGACGAGCAGTACTTC. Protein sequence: CASSLASGADEQYF.

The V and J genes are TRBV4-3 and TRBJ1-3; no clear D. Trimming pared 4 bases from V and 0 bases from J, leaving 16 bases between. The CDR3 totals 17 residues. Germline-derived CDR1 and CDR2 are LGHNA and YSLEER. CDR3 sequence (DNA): TGCGCCAGCAGCCCATCCCCGGCGGGGAGCTCTGGAAACACCATATATTTT. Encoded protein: CASSPSPAGSSGNTIYF.

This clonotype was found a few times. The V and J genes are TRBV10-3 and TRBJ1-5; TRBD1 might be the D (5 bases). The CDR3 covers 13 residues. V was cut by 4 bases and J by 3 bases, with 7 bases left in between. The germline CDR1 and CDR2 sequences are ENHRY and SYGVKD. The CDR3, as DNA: TGTGCCATCAGTGGACAGCCCAATCAGCCCCAGCATTTT. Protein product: CAISGQPNQPQHF.